This T cell receptor (beta chain) was identified during a study of blood T cell repertoires in COVID-19. The CDR3 spans 17 residues. Germline CDR1 and CDR2: MNHEY and SMNVEV (reference sequence). V was shortened by 2 bases and J by 3 bases, with 16 bases between the two germline ends. Only in-frame clones appear in the TCRdb table, and some are missing; sequencing was by immunoSEQ multiplex PCR. Of around 250,000 clones listed, roughly 84% were seen once; the top ten hold about 1.5%. The TCR originated in a woman between 40 and 55 years old who had recovered from COVID-19. This chain uses TRBV27 with TRBJ2-2; D remains ambiguous. The material sequenced was peripheral blood. CDR3 bases: TGTGCCAGCAGTTTACGGTTCGGCCTAGGATACACCGGGGAGCTGTTTTTT. Its protein is CASSLRFGLGYTGELFF.